A single sample gave rise to the 17 T cell receptor beta chains below, sequenced in a study of patients and donors after allogeneic stem cell transplantation. TCRdb used MiXCR to reprocess the RT-PCR reads, holding one entry per CDR3 protein. Here the sample spans over 350,000 distinct CDR3 sequences, 16% being singletons. Sequenced input: blood, either unsorted or a sorted T cell fraction (not recorded which). These receptors were obtained from a human donor who was either an allogeneic HSCT recipient or a stem cell or donor lymphocyte infusion donor (not recorded which). It is not recorded whose cells these are; they may come from a transplant donor.

V gene TRBV5-1 combines with J gene TRBJ2-5, with D perhaps being TRBD1 or TRBD2 (6 bases each). Trimming took off 1 base at V and 6 bases at J, with 13 bases between the two ends. Per the germline V gene, CDR1 is SGHRS and CDR2 is YFSETQ. The CDR3 has 14 residues. Written as DNA, the CDR3 is TGCGCCAGCAGCTTGCCGGGGGCGGGGAAGACCCAGTACTTC. This translates into CASSLPGAGKTQYF.

In DNA form, the CDR3 reads TGTGCCAGCGGTCAACAGCCCCGGGACAACGATGGCTACACCTTC. Encoded protein: CASGQQPRDNDGYTF. The chain recombines TRBV12-3 or TRBV12-4 with TRBJ1-2, with D possibly being TRBD1 (6 bases). Trimming left V 8 bases short and J 6 bases short, with 22 bases between. This CDR3 spans 15 amino acids.

The gene calls are TRBV9 and TRBJ1-6; possible D gene TRBD1, 5 bases. The germline V gene has CDR1 SGDLS and CDR2 YYNGEE. V lost 1 base to trimming and J lost 0 bases, with 11 bases between them. The CDR3 sequence is 17 residues long. The CDR3 DNA reads as TGTGCCAGCAGCGTAAACCCAGGGAGCTCCTATAATTCACCCCTCCACTTT. This gives the protein CASSVNPGSSYNSPLHF.

Turning to this clonotype: An end of the junction differs from the germline gene, which may be a read error. The CDR3 is CASSYGGALNTEVFF. DNA of the CDR3: TGCGCCAGCAGCTACGGAGGGGCTCTGAACACTGAAGTTTTCTTT. V and J are TRBV5-1 and TRBJ1-1, with D maybe TRBD1 (5 bases). The CDR3 length is 15 residues. Germline CDR1 SGHRS, CDR2 YFSETQ.

The chain couples TRBV15 to TRBJ2-5, with D perhaps TRBD2 (6 bases). CDR1 and CDR2 from the germline V gene are LNHNV and YYDKDF (reference sequence). Trimming shortened V by 0 bases and J by 5 bases, and 16 bases separated the two germline ends. The CDR3 has 16 amino acids. The CDR3 loop is CATSRERVAASETQYF. The CDR3 coding sequence is TGTGCCACCAGCAGAGAGCGAGTAGCGGCTAGCGAGACCCAGTACTTC. The complete variable domain, with remaining parts taken from reference TRBV15 and TRBJ2-5, reads DAMVIQNPRYQVTQFGKPVTLSCSQTLNHNVMYWYQQKSSQAPKLLFHYYDKDFNNEADTPDNFQSRRPNTSFCFLDIRSPGLGDTAMYLCATSRERVAASETQYFGPGTRLLVL.

This clonotype occurred a few times. This chain connects TRBV27 to TRBJ2-2; no clear D gene. The ends were cut back, 2 bases at V and 6 bases at J, with 4 bases in the middle. From germline, CDR1 is MNHEY and CDR2 SMNVEV (reference sequence). The length of the CDR3 is 12 residues. CDR3 residues: CASSLTAGELFF. The CDR3 DNA reads as TGTGCCAGCAGTTTAACAGCCGGGGAGCTGTTTTTT.

This clonotype was seen ten or more times. This chain joins TRBV5-1 and TRBJ2-3, with 8 nucleotides matching TRBD2. Trimming cost V 3 bases and J 2 bases; bases outside gene matches: 17. CDR3 size: 19 residues. From germline, CDR1 is SGHRS and CDR2 YFSETQ. CDR3 DNA sequence: TGCGCCAGCAGCTCGGTGGTAGCGGGGCTTAAACCAATCACAGATACGCAGTATTTT. Translation gives CASSSVVAGLKPITDTQYF.

This clonotype has a handful of counts. The chain links TRBV15 to TRBJ2-1, with TRBD2 matching over 12 bases. The V gene's germline CDR1 is LNHNV and CDR2 YYDKDF (reference sequence). The V segment lost 6 bases and the J segment 5 bases; nucleotides outside the gene matches: 5. The CDR3 runs 15 residues. The CDR3 DNA sequence: TGTGCCACCAGTTTCGGACTAGCGGGACACAATGAGCAGTTCTTC. It specifies CATSFGLAGHNEQFF.

This clonotype was detected only a few times. The CDR3 loop is CAISDLGGDDTEAFF. The DNA of the CDR3 is TGTGCCATCAGCGACCTGGGTGGGGATGACACTGAAGCTTTCTTT. The genes are TRBV10-3 and TRBJ1-1; D is undetermined. The germline gives CDR1 ENHRY, CDR2 SYGVKD. With 6 bases removed from V and 3 bases from J, the gap between germline ends came to 17 bases. The CDR3 has 15 residues.

This clonotype was seen only a few times. This rearrangement joins TRBV12-3 or TRBV12-4 to TRBJ2-5; 8 positions agree with TRBD1. This CDR3 region has 14 residues. Losses at the gene ends were 5 bases for V and 6 bases for J; bases not matched to a gene: 8. The chain's CDR3 is CASSPRQGIKTQYF. Written as DNA, the CDR3 is TGTGCCAGCAGTCCGCGACAGGGGATAAAGACCCAGTACTTC.

This clonotype was counted only a few times. V and J are TRBV30 and TRBJ2-3; D is undetermined. The CDR3 totals 14 residues. Germline-derived CDR1 and CDR2 are GTSNPN and SVGIG (reference sequence). Trimming took off 5 bases at V and 5 bases at J, with 17 bases between the two ends. CDR3 in DNA: TGTGCCTGGGCTCTTTCTCCCCAGGTAGATACGCAGTATTTT. It yields the protein CAWALSPQVDTQYF.

V is TRBV25-1 and J is TRBJ2-2; no clear D gene. In germline, CDR1 is MGHDK, CDR2 SYGVNS. This CDR3 comprises 13 residues. The germline V and J ends were trimmed by 4 bases and 4 bases, with 7 bases remaining between them. CDR3 region: CASSGLGTGELFF. CDR3 coding DNA: TGTGCCAGCAGTGGTTTGGGCACCGGGGAGCTGTTTTTT.

In this sample, this clonotype turned up a few times. The V and J genes are TRBV18 and TRBJ2-1, with D maybe TRBD1 (6 bases). The CDR3 length is 16 residues. V was clipped by 3 bases and J by 8 bases, with 20 bases between them. Per the germline V gene, CDR1 is KGHSH and CDR2 is LQKENI. The CDR3 DNA reads as TGTGCCAGCTCACCTCCCGGGACAAGGCCCCTCGATGAGCAGTTCTTC. It is translated as CASSPPGTRPLDEQFF. Filled out from reference TRBV18 and TRBJ2-1, the complete variable domain reads NAGVMQNPRHLVRRRGQEARLRCSPMKGHSHVYWYRQLPEEGLKFMVYLQKENIIDESGMPKERFSAEFPKEGPSILRIQQVVRGDSAAYFCASSPPGTRPLDEQFFGPGTRLTVL.

This clonotype has more than one count but fewer than ten. The V and J genes are TRBV4-2 and TRBJ2-5; no clear D gene. Germline lookup yields CDR1 LGHNA and CDR2 YNFKEQ. Trimming shortened V by 1 base and J by 1 base, and 7 bases separated the two germline ends. The CDR3 length is 14 residues. For the CDR3, the DNA is TGTGCCAGCAGCCAAGTACCCTCCCAAGAGACCCAGTACTTC. Translated, it gives CASSQVPSQETQYF.

This chain uses TRBV6-1 with TRBJ1-1; D gene ambiguous. CDR3 length equals 13 residues. V shed 6 bases and J shed 6 bases, with 14 bases lying between them. Germline CDR1 reads MNHNS; CDR2 reads SASEGT. This CDR3 is CASSKTLPPEAFF. The CDR3, as DNA: TGTGCCAGCAGCAAGACACTCCCCCCTGAAGCTTTCTTT.

This clonotype was counted many times. This chain joins TRBV5-1 and TRBJ1-5; a possible D gene is TRBD1 (6 bases). Germline CDR1 SGHRS, CDR2 YFSETQ. V was clipped by 1 base and J by 6 bases, with 8 bases between them. This CDR3 contains 13 residues. The CDR3 is CASSLLGGQPQHF. Written as DNA, the CDR3 is TGCGCCAGCAGCTTGTTAGGGGGTCAGCCCCAGCATTTT.

Only a few counts were recorded for this clonotype. The chain employs TRBV24-1 and TRBJ2-3, with no clear D. Trimming removed 4 bases from V and 0 bases from J, with 7 bases in between. The CDR3 is 14 amino acids. Per the germline V gene, CDR1 is KGHDR and CDR2 is SFDVKD. This CDR3 reads CATSDRSSTDTQYF. The CDR3, as DNA: TGTGCCACCAGTGACAGATCTAGCACAGATACGCAGTATTTT.